The present TCR beta chain was sequenced within a study of response to subunit inactivated influenza vaccine. The study, taken as a whole, reports: Authors proposed each seasonal influenza vaccination draws in few new T cells.

The table lists this clonotype with many counts. Its antigen is still unknown. With 0 bases removed from V and 7 bases from J, the gap between germline ends came to 20 bases. The CDR3 has 18 residues. Germline assignment: CDR1 KGHDR and CDR2 SFDVKD. In TCRdb, the RT-PCR reads were re-called with MiXCR into one record per CDR3 protein. In the table there are 490,000 or so distinct CDR3 sequences, around 8% of which are singletons. This TCR derives from a man aged 45 to 75 who received an inactivated influenza vaccine. The sample was PBMCs from blood, taken around 25 months after vaccination. This sequence joins TRBV24-1 and TRBJ2-2, with D possibly matching TRBD2 (7 bases). CDR3: CATSDLRGGPPVSGELFF. CDR3 DNA: TGTGCCACCAGTGATTTGAGGGGGGGCCCCCCCGTCAGCGGGGAGCTGTTTTTT.